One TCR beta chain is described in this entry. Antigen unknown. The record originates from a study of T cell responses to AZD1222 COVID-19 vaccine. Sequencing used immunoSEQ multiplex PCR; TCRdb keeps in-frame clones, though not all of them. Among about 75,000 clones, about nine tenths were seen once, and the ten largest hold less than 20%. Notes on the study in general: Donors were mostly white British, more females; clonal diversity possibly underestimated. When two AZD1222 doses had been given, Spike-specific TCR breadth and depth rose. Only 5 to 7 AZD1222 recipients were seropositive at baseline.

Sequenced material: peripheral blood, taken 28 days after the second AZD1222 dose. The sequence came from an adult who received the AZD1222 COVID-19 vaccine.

The CDR3 DNA reads as TGTGCCAGCAGTTACTCCGGGGGCGCGGATACGCAGTATTTT. This gives the protein CASSYSGGADTQYF. This sequence joins TRBV6-6 and TRBJ2-3, with D perhaps being TRBD1 or TRBD2 (6 bases each). This CDR3 is 14 amino acids long. Germline CDR1 reads MNHNY; CDR2 reads SVGAGI (reference sequence). Trimming took 0 bases from V and 6 from J, leaving 10 bases between them.